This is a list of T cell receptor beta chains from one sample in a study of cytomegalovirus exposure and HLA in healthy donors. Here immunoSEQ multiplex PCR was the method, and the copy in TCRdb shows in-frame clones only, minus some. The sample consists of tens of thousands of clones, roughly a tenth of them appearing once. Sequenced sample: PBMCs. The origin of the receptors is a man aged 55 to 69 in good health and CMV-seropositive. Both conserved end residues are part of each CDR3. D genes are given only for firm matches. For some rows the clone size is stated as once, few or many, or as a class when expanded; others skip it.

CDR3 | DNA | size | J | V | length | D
CASSPDWRGAFF | TGTGCCAGCAGCCCGGACTGGAGGGGCGCTTTCTTT | - | TRBJ1-1 | TRBV5-8 | 12 | -
CASSGGDRGRETQYF | TGTGCCAGCAGCGGGGGGGACAGGGGGAGGGAGACCCAGTACTTC | few | TRBJ2-5 | TRBV5-4 | 15 | TRBD1
CAWRRLDGTANEKLFF | TGTGCCTGGAGGAGGCTTGACGGGACAGCTAATGAAAAACTGTTTTTT | few | TRBJ1-4 | TRBV30 | 16 | TRBD1
CASRPSGASTDGYTF | TGTGCCAGCAGGCCATCTGGGGCTTCTACGGATGGCTACACCTTC | - | TRBJ1-2 | TRBV28 | 15 | -
CASGGTGVAYNEQFF | TGTGCCTCAGGGGGGACAGGGGTGGCCTACAATGAGCAGTTCTTC | few | TRBJ2-1 | TRBV10-3 | 15 | TRBD1
CSVSQGTANTGELFF | TGCAGCGTCTCCCAGGGGACAGCGAACACCGGGGAGCTGTTTTTT | - | TRBJ2-2 | TRBV29-1 | 15 | TRBD1
CACGAGTGPWGNAIYF | TGTGCTTGTGGGGCCGGGACAGGGCCGTGGGGAAACGCCATATATTTT | - | TRBJ1-3 | TRBV30 | 16 | TRBD1
CASSFYGGAENEQFF | TGTGCCAGCAGCTTCTACGGGGGGGCCGAGAATGAGCAGTTCTTC | - | TRBJ2-1 | TRBV11-3 | 15 | TRBD2
CASSLAGQGLTYNSPLHF | TGCGCCAGCAGCTTGGCCGGACAGGGACTTACCTATAATTCACCCCTCCACTTT | - | TRBJ1-6 | TRBV5-1 | 18 | TRBD1
CATSGTSVNEQFF | TGCGCCACCTCCGGGACTAGCGTGAATGAGCAGTTCTTC | - | TRBJ2-1 | TRBV10-2 | 13 | TRBD2
CASSFSTMTDTQYF | TGTGCCAGCAGCTTCTCCACAATGACAGATACGCAGTATTTT | - | TRBJ2-3 | TRBV9 | 14 | -
CASSPLKSGDPRAQYF | TGTGCCAGCAGCCCACTAAAAAGCGGGGATCCCCGGGCGCAGTATTTT | few | TRBJ2-3 | TRBV7-3 | 16 | TRBD2
CASSYSWGEDSPLHF | TGTGCCAGCAGTTACTCTTGGGGGGAAGACTCACCCCTCCACTTT | - | TRBJ1-6 | TRBV6-6 | 15 | -
CASSPRGQKEQETQYF | TGTGCCAGCAGCCCGCGTGGACAGAAAGAGCAAGAGACCCAGTACTTC | once | TRBJ2-5 | TRBV7-9 | 16 | -
CASSQTLLAGGYEQYF | TGCGCCAGCAGCCAAACCCTACTAGCGGGGGGCTACGAGCAGTACTTC | few | TRBJ2-7 | TRBV4-1 | 16 | TRBD2
CASSDEPPGRAKLHF | TGTGCCAGCAGTGATGAACCCCCGGGGAGGGCCAAGCTGCACTTC | few | TRBJ2-5 | TRBV6-1 | 15 | TRBD2
CASSLGGRANYNEQFF | TGCGCCAGCAGCTTGGGGGGCAGGGCTAACTACAATGAGCAGTTCTTC | - | TRBJ2-1 | TRBV5-1 | 16 | -
CASSQGLGETQYF | TGTGCCAGCTCACAGGGACTCGGAGAGACCCAGTACTTC | - | TRBJ2-5 | TRBV18 | 13 | -
CASSLFGEAFF | TGCGCCAGCAGCTTGTTCGGGGAAGCTTTCTTT | - | TRBJ1-1 | TRBV5-1 | 11 | -
CASSRTQGADGYTF | TGTGCCAGTAGTAGGACCCAGGGGGCCGATGGCTACACCTTC | - | TRBJ1-2 | TRBV19 | 14 | TRBD1
CASTGGTGHSPLHF | TGTGCCAGTACCGGGGGGACAGGACATTCACCCCTCCACTTT | few | TRBJ1-6 | TRBV2 | 14 | TRBD1
CASSYHTGGYEQYF | TGTGCCAGCAGTTACCATACAGGGGGCTACGAGCAGTACTTC | few | TRBJ2-7 | TRBV6-5 | 14 | TRBD1
CASKGGRDNEQFF | TGTGCCAGCAAGGGCGGGAGAGACAATGAGCAGTTCTTC | - | TRBJ2-1 | TRBV6-6 | 13 | TRBD2
CATSRGGGYGYTF | TGTGCCACCAGCAGAGGGGGCGGCTATGGCTACACCTTC | - | TRBJ1-2 | TRBV15 | 13 | -
CASSPPGGGYTF | TGTGCCAGCAGTCCCCCCGGGGGGGGCTACACCTTC | - | TRBJ1-2 | TRBV28 | 12 | -
CASSQALAGLGEKLFF | TGTGCCAGCAGCCAAGCCCTGGCAGGGTTAGGGGAAAAACTGTTTTTT | - | TRBJ1-4 | TRBV14 | 16 | -
CASSLSLRGDGEQFF | TGTGCCAGCAGTTTATCTCTCAGGGGAGATGGTGAGCAGTTCTTC | few | TRBJ2-1 | TRBV28 | 15 | -